Shown below are 27 T cell receptor beta chains from a single sample sequenced in a study of technical replicates of blood from a handful of donors (dated 2017 in TCRdb). The library was generated by the immunoSEQ multiplex PCR assay. This is the immuneACCESS table as TCRdb keeps it, with only in-frame sequences that have V and J called. A part of the clones is gone; compared with another copy, unresolved V genes explain less than half, and the rest is unexplained. For this sample the table gives 79,000 or so clones, of which about 92% were detected only once. 0.37% of the sample is in the top ten clones. Specimen: T cells isolated from PBMCs. Every receptor here comes from a human donor in good health.

Only one count was recorded for this clone. V gene TRBV11-2 combines with J gene TRBJ2-5, with D possibly TRBD2 on 5 matching bases. The CDR3 loop spans 16 amino acids. V lost 1 base to trimming and J lost 6 bases, with 18 bases between them. CDR1 SGHAT and CDR2 FQNNGV come from the germline V gene. CDR3 protein: CASSLGGFRGGQTQYF. As DNA, the CDR3 is TGTGCCAGCAGCTTAGGGGGATTTCGGGGTGGGCAGACCCAGTACTTC.

The genes are TRBV29-1 and TRBJ2-6, with 7 positions matching TRBD1. The CDR3 has 17 amino acids. CDR1 and CDR2 from the germline V gene are SQVTM and ANQGSEA. After removal of 4 bases from V and 3 bases from J, the junction contained 12 bases not matched to a gene. The chain's CDR3 is CSVANPTGLGGANVLTF. The CDR3 nucleotides are TGCAGCGTTGCCAACCCGACAGGGCTTGGTGGGGCCAACGTCCTGACTTTC.

The chain joins TRBV4-1 to TRBJ1-5; unclear D gene. V lost 1 base and J lost 8, with 9 bases in between. Germline loops: CDR1 MGHRA, CDR2 YSYEKL. The CDR3 runs 13 residues. The CDR3 DNA follows: TGCGCCAGCAGCCAAGCTCTTCCGGAGCCCCAGCATTTT. Residues: CASSQALPEPQHF.

This clone was recorded once. This chain links TRBV19 with TRBJ1-2, with a weak D call TRBD1 (6 bases). With 10 bases removed from V and 8 bases from J, the gap between germline ends came to 17 bases. The germline CDR1 and CDR2 sequences are LNHDA and SQIVND (reference sequence). The CDR3 contains 12 residues. CDR3 region: CATIGFRGGYTF. CDR3 sequence (DNA): TGTGCCACCATAGGGTTCAGGGGAGGCTACACCTTC. The entire variable domain, with the rest obtained from reference TRBV19 and TRBJ1-2, is as follows: DGGITQSPKYLFRKEGQNVTLSCEQNLNHDAMYWYRQDPGQGLRLIYYSQIVNDFQKGDIAEGYSVSREKKESFPLTVTSAQKNPTAFYLCATIGFRGGYTFGSGTRLTVV.

With regard to this clone: Other DNA sequences in the same sample also yield this CDR3. The V call is TRBV6-5, the J call TRBJ2-7, with D possibly TRBD2 on 5 matching bases. Germline V lookup: CDR1 MNHEY, CDR2 SVGAGI. The CDR3 consists of 14 residues. With 1 base removed from V and 0 bases from J, the gap between germline ends came to 7 bases. CDR3 residues: CASSYFRGSYEQYF. DNA for the CDR3: TGTGCCAGCAGTTACTTTCGGGGCTCCTACGAGCAGTACTTC.

The genes are TRBV29-1 and TRBJ1-4; TRBD1 might be the D (5 bases). The CDR3 totals 14 residues. Germline CDR1 reads SQVTM; CDR2 reads ANQGSEA. Trimming took 5 bases from V and 8 from J, leaving 18 bases between them. In DNA form, the CDR3 reads TGCAGCGTTCAAGGCGGGACCCTAGGGGAAAAACTGTTTTTT. Its translation is CSVQGGTLGEKLFF.

This sequence joins TRBV28 and TRBJ2-7, with TRBD2 matching 12 bases. Germline-derived CDR1 and CDR2 are MDHEN and SYDVKM. After removal of 4 bases from V and 7 bases from J, the junction contained 8 bases not matched to a gene. The CDR3 totals 15 residues. The CDR3 spells CASSSTSGRFREQYF. The CDR3 DNA is TGTGCCAGCAGTTCAACTAGCGGGAGGTTTAGGGAGCAGTACTTC.

This chain links TRBV2 with TRBJ2-1, with a weak D call TRBD1 (6 bases). The germline gives CDR1 SNHLY, CDR2 FYNNEI. Trimming shortened V by 3 bases and J by 5 bases, and 14 bases separated the two germline ends. This CDR3 has 15 amino acids. The CDR3 DNA sequence: TGTGCCAGCAGTGATTACCAGGGGATTCACAATGAGCAGTTCTTC. Translating it yields CASSDYQGIHNEQFF.

This chain links TRBV4-1 with TRBJ2-5; D uncertain. Germline V gene data show CDR1 as MGHRA and CDR2 as YSYEKL. V was clipped by 0 bases and J by 4 bases, with 15 bases between them. The CDR3 has 16 residues. The CDR3 region has the DNA TGCGCCAGCAGCCAAGAGCTGCGGCCGCCGACAGAGACCCAGTACTTC. Protein sequence: CASSQELRPPTETQYF.

V and J are TRBV5-5 and TRBJ2-7; D not certain. Trimming removed 2 bases at V and 1 base at J, with 10 bases between. From germline, CDR1 is SGHKS and CDR2 YYEKEE (reference sequence). The CDR3 extends over 14 amino acids. As DNA, the CDR3 is TGTGCCAGCAGCTTCCGTACAGAGTCCTACGAGCAGTACTTC. The encoded protein is CASSFRTESYEQYF.

This chain uses TRBV30 with TRBJ1-2; 7 bases are a match to TRBD1. This CDR3 is 12 amino acids long. The J segment lost 3 bases and the V segment lost 5 bases, leaving 3 bases of the junction unmatched. Germline V lookup: CDR1 GTSNPN, CDR2 SVGIG (reference sequence). The CDR3 loop is CAWAQGDYGYTF. In DNA form, the CDR3 reads TGTGCCTGGGCTCAGGGGGACTATGGCTACACCTTC.

The chain joins TRBV12-5 to TRBJ1-4, with D tentatively TRBD1 (6 bases). V was trimmed by 4 bases and J by 4 bases, leaving 10 bases between them. CDR1 and CDR2 from the germline V gene are LGHNT and FRNRAP. The CDR3 extends over 14 amino acids. CDR3: CASGSGQNNEKLFF. CDR3 nucleotide sequence: TGTGCTAGTGGTTCCGGACAGAATAATGAAAAACTGTTTTTT.

Points on this clone: The sample carries other DNA sequences with the same CDR3. The chain combines TRBV20-1 with TRBJ1-1, with D perhaps matching TRBD1 (6 bases). Germline V CDR1 and CDR2: DFQATT, SNEGSKA (reference sequence). The CDR3 loop spans 11 amino acids. V was pared by 3 bases and J by 5 bases, with 7 bases between. CDR3 region: CSASRGTEAFF. CDR3 sequence (DNA): TGCAGTGCTAGTAGGGGGACTGAAGCTTTCTTT.

The chain employs TRBV2 and TRBJ2-5; D is undetermined. The CDR3 has 12 amino acids. Deletions cut 2 bases from V and 1 base from J, with 2 bases between. The V gene's germline CDR1 is SNHLY and CDR2 FYNNEI. The CDR3 loop is CASSELQETQYF. The CDR3 DNA follows: TGTGCCAGCAGTGAACTCCAAGAGACCCAGTACTTC.

This chain uses TRBV7-3 with TRBJ2-1; D remains unclear. The CDR3 loop spans 17 amino acids. Trimming cost V 4 bases and J 0 bases, with 16 bases left between them. Per the germline V gene, CDR1 is SGHTA and CDR2 is FQGTGA. The CDR3 DNA follows: TGTGCCAGCAGCTCCCCCTATAGCCAGAGCTCCTACAATGAGCAGTTCTTC. As protein: CASSSPYSQSSYNEQFF.

This chain uses TRBV5-1 with TRBJ1-1, with D possibly TRBD1 on 6 matching bases. Looked up from germline, CDR1 is SGHRS and CDR2 is YFSETQ. V dropped 0 bases and J dropped 2 bases, with 11 bases sitting between them. The CDR3 has 15 residues. CDR3: CASSLDWGQNTEAFF. CDR3 sequence (DNA): TGCGCCAGCAGCTTGGATTGGGGACAAAACACTGAAGCTTTCTTT.

The genes are TRBV7-9 and TRBJ1-5; D is uncertain. CDR1 and CDR2 from the germline V gene are SEHNR and FQNEAQ (reference sequence). The V gene lost 1 base and the J gene lost 4 bases, with 8 bases spanning the gap. CDR3 length: 14 residues. CDR3 region: CASSLVGENQPQHF. The CDR3 DNA sequence: TGTGCCAGCAGCTTAGTCGGGGAGAATCAGCCCCAGCATTTT.

This chain connects TRBV7-9 to TRBJ1-3; D is perhaps TRBD1 (6 bases). This CDR3 contains 15 residues. V lost 2 bases to trimming and J lost 2 bases, with 10 bases between them. Germline V gives CDR1 SEHNR, CDR2 FQNEAQ (reference sequence). The CDR3 spells CASSLLGGTGNTIYF. CDR3 DNA sequence: TGTGCCAGCAGCTTATTAGGGGGAACTGGAAACACCATATATTTT.

Here the CDR3 DNA reads TGTGCCAGCATTAGTGGGGCAATTGAAAAACTGTTTTTT. Its translation: CASISGAIEKLFF. The chain carries TRBV6-1 and TRBJ1-4; a possible D gene is TRBD1 (5 bases). The germline CDR1 and CDR2 sequences are MNHNS and SASEGT. This CDR3 has 13 residues. The germline V and J ends were trimmed by 7 bases and 7 bases, with 13 bases remaining between them.

The chain is built from TRBV7-9 and TRBJ2-7, with a weak D call TRBD1 (5 bases). The CDR3 runs to 18 residues. Germline assignment: CDR1 SEHNR and CDR2 FQNEAQ (reference sequence). V was cut by 5 bases and J by 1 base, with 24 bases left in between. The CDR3 loop reads CASSAPFLGQGGSYEQYF. As DNA, the CDR3 is TGTGCCAGCAGCGCCCCCTTCCTTGGGCAGGGTGGGTCCTACGAGCAGTACTTC.

This chain links TRBV7-3 with TRBJ2-1, with D unresolved. The CDR3 is 14 residues long. The germline CDR1 and CDR2 sequences are SGHTA and FQGTGA. V was cut by 4 bases and J by 4 bases, with 11 bases left in between. DNA of the CDR3: TGTGCCAGCAGCTCCTCTTCTATATACAATGAGCAGTTCTTC. It codes for CASSSSSIYNEQFF.

This sequence joins TRBV6-4 and TRBJ1-1, with a possible D match to TRBD1 (6 bases). V was cut by 4 bases and J by 8 bases, with 11 bases left in between. Germline CDR1 and CDR2: MRHNA and SNTAGT. The length of the CDR3 is 12 residues. The CDR3 here is CASSATTGEAFF. The CDR3 DNA reads as TGTGCCAGCAGTGCCACTACAGGGGAAGCTTTCTTT.

This clone was counted between two and nine times. This chain links TRBV4-3 with TRBJ1-2, with TRBD1 matching over 11 bases. The CDR3 is 15 amino acids. The germline CDR1 and CDR2 sequences are LGHNA and YSLEER. Trimming at V came to 4 bases and at J to 5 bases, leaving 6 bases not matched to a gene. CDR3 region: CASSLRTGGMYGYTF. Written as DNA, the CDR3 is TGCGCCAGCAGCCTACGGACAGGGGGCATGTATGGCTACACCTTC.

The chain uses TRBV5-6 and TRBJ2-1; 8 bases align to TRBD1. The ends lost 4 bases at V and 8 bases at J; junction bases unmatched: 8. The CDR3 extends over 14 amino acids. Germline CDR1 and CDR2: SGHDT and YYEEEE. The CDR3 DNA follows: TGTGCCAGCAGCCAGGACAGGGCCGGAGATGAGCAGTTCTTC. Its translation is CASSQDRAGDEQFF. The full variable domain, completed using reference TRBV5-6 and TRBJ2-1, is DAGVTQSPTHLIKTRGQQVTLRCSPKSGHDTVSWYQQALGQGPQFIFQYYEEEERQRGNFPDRFSGHQFPNYSSELNVNALLLGDSALYLCASSQDRAGDEQFFGPGTRLTVL.

The V gene is TRBV6-5, the J gene TRBJ2-2; the D gene is possibly TRBD2 (5 bases). Germline CDR1 and CDR2: MNHEY and SVGAGI. The V end lost 5 bases, the J end lost 2 bases, and 12 bases lay between the germline ends. This CDR3 has 15 amino acids. CDR3 bases: TGTGCCAGCAGTCCCTCCGGACTTAACACCGGGGAGCTGTTTTTT. As protein: CASSPSGLNTGELFF.

CDR3 nucleotides: TGTGCCAGCAGTGGGAGGAGCTCCTATGGCTACACCTTC. Translation: CASSGRSSYGYTF. The V gene is TRBV21-1, the J gene TRBJ1-2. TRBV21-1 has pseudogene status. The CDR3 sequence is 13 residues long.

The chain uses TRBV6-5 and TRBJ2-5; D is ambiguous. The CDR3 spans 15 residues. Trimming shortened V by 4 bases and J by 0 bases, and 12 bases separated the two germline ends. Germline V gene sequence: CDR1 MNHEY, CDR2 SVGAGI. The CDR3 DNA follows: TGTGCCAGCAGTTTGGGTAGCCCAGACCAAGAGACCCAGTACTTC. Translated: CASSLGSPDQETQYF.